This T cell receptor (beta chain) was identified in a study of shared clonotypes between healthy human individuals. Notes on the study in general: Clonotypes shared by all four sorted-subset donors had higher generation probabilities than non-shared clonotypes.

Germline CDR1 reads SGHRS; CDR2 reads YFSETQ. V was clipped by 4 bases and J by 4 bases; unmatched bases: 5. CDR3 size: 14 residues. Assay: immunoSEQ multiplex PCR; the TCRdb copy retains only in-frame clones and omits some. Of approximately 1.5 million clones listed, 95% to 99% were seen once; the top ten hold around 0.47%. Concerning this clone itself: Its antigen is still unknown.

Every donor, a Caucasian adult, lived in Nashville, Tennessee. V usage is TRBV5-1 and J usage is TRBJ2-5; 9 bases fit TRBD2. The material sequenced was naive CD4+ T cells sorted from blood. Subset denoted: CD45RA+ positively selected. The clonotype originates from a man aged 25 to 45 in good health. This CDR3 is CASSLGLASETQYF. CDR3 bases: TGCGCCAGCAGCCTCGGACTAGCGTCAGAGACCCAGTACTTC. Full variable domain (rest looked up from reference TRBV5-1 and TRBJ2-5): KAGVTQTPRYLIKTRGQQVTLSCSPISGHRSVSWYQQTPGQGLQFLFEYFSETQRNKGNFPGRFSGRQFSNSRSEMNVSTLELGDSALYLCASSLGLASETQYFGPGTRLLVL.